Below are 21 T cell receptor beta chains sequenced from a single sample in a study of blood T cell repertoires in COVID-19. Libraries were prepared by immunoSEQ multiplex PCR; TCRdb keeps only in-frame clonotypes and omits some of them. The table has about 120,000 clones, roughly three quarters seen once. Sequencing was done on a sample of peripheral blood. The receptors originated from a human donor in a cohort sampled during active COVID-19.

The chain carries TRBV4-1 and TRBJ1-6; D may be TRBD1 (5 bases). Trimming shortened V by 0 bases and J by 9 bases, and 15 bases separated the two germline ends. Germline V gene lookup returns CDR1 MGHRA and CDR2 YSYEKL. CDR3 size: 16 residues. This chain's CDR3 is CASSQDRAGWSSPLHF. The CDR3 nucleotides are TGCGCCAGCAGCCAAGATAGGGCAGGGTGGAGTTCACCCCTCCACTTT.

The chain couples TRBV4-1 to TRBJ1-2; 10 nucleotides line up with TRBD1. The CDR3 has 14 amino acids. The J segment lost 4 bases and the V segment lost 4 bases, leaving 3 bases of the junction unmatched. Germline CDR1 is MGHRA and CDR2 is YSYEKL. In nucleotides, the CDR3 is TGCGCCAGCAGCCCCCGGACAGGGGGCTATGGCTACACCTTC. The encoded protein is CASSPRTGGYGYTF.

The chain uses TRBV5-4 and TRBJ1-1; D is unresolved. Germline V gives CDR1 SGHNT, CDR2 YYREEE (reference sequence). The CDR3 covers 11 residues. V shed 2 bases and J shed 8 bases, with 7 bases lying between them. Here the CDR3 reads CASSFGEEAFF. The DNA of the CDR3 is TGTGCCAGCAGCTTTGGTGAGGAAGCTTTCTTT.

The V gene is TRBV20-1, the J gene TRBJ1-2; D not certain. This CDR3 has 12 residues. The V and J ends lost 3 bases and 2 bases respectively, with 7 bases between them. Looked up from germline, CDR1 is DFQATT and CDR2 is SNEGSKA (reference sequence). CDR3 coding DNA: TGCAGTGCTAGTCCAGTAAACTATGGCTACACCTTC. Encoded protein: CSASPVNYGYTF.

This chain connects TRBV10-1 to TRBJ2-2; D possibly corresponds to TRBD2 (6 bases). The germline CDR1 and CDR2 sequences are WNHNN and SYGVQD (reference sequence). V gave up 11 bases and J gave up 0 bases, with 16 bases separating them. The CDR3 covers 15 residues. The CDR3 region is CAFGGKPANTGELFF. The CDR3 DNA is TGCGCCTTTGGGGGGAAACCTGCGAACACCGGGGAGCTGTTTTTT.

The DNA of the CDR3 is TGCGCCAGCAGCCGGACTATGTGGGGACCCTCTGGAAACACCATATATTTT. It yields the protein CASSRTMWGPSGNTIYF. The chain joins TRBV4-1 to TRBJ1-3, with D possibly TRBD1 on 5 matching bases. Germline-derived CDR1 and CDR2 are MGHRA and YSYEKL. The V and J ends lost 4 bases and 0 bases respectively, with 16 bases between them. This CDR3 region has 17 residues.

The rearrangement joins TRBV6-5 to TRBJ2-1; maybe TRBD1 (6 bases). This CDR3 contains 13 residues. In germline, CDR1 is MNHEY, CDR2 SVGAGI. The V and J ends lost 8 bases and 8 bases respectively, with 16 bases between them. The CDR3 loop is CASGLRGVHEQFF. CDR3 sequence (DNA): TGTGCCAGCGGTCTCAGGGGCGTCCATGAGCAGTTCTTC.

This clone turned up a few times. V gene TRBV2 combines with J gene TRBJ1-5; 9 positions agree with TRBD1. Germline V CDR1 and CDR2: SNHLY, FYNNEI. The ends lost 4 bases at V and 3 bases at J; junction bases unmatched: 4. The CDR3 consists of 15 residues. Here the CDR3 reads CASSVGQGINQPQHF. CDR3 coding DNA: TGTGCCAGCAGTGTCGGACAGGGGATCAATCAGCCCCAGCATTTT.

The rearrangement uses TRBV6-5 and TRBJ2-7, with D possibly being TRBD2 (5 bases). In germline, CDR1 is MNHEY, CDR2 SVGAGI. The CDR3 is made up of 16 amino acids. Trimming took off 4 bases at V and 2 bases at J, with 18 bases between the two ends. CDR3 bases: TGTGCCAGCAGTTCCCGGGAAACGCCGCGGACCTACGAGCAGTACTTC. This codes for CASSSRETPRTYEQYF.

V gene TRBV13 combines with J gene TRBJ2-1, with 8 bases lining up with TRBD1. The CDR3 has 19 residues. J was trimmed by 0 bases and V by 9 bases; bases with no gene match: 19. From germline, CDR1 is PRHDT and CDR2 FYEKMQ (reference sequence). The CDR3 region has the DNA TGTGCCAGTTCCTTGCGGACAGGGCCGTTGAGGTTCTCCTACAATGAGCAGTTCTTC. Translation gives CASSLRTGPLRFSYNEQFF.

This clone was seen only a few times. CDR3 nucleotides: TGTGCCAGCAGGGGGCCCGATGGCTACACCTTC. This translates into CASRGPDGYTF. The chain uses TRBV27 and TRBJ1-2; D is possibly TRBD1 (5 bases). Germline CDR1 reads MNHEY; CDR2 reads SMNVEV (reference sequence). V shed 6 bases and J shed 6 bases, with 8 bases lying between them. This CDR3 spans 11 amino acids.

This clone came up a few times. The V and J genes are TRBV11-3 and TRBJ1-1; D may be TRBD1 (5 bases). V lost 8 bases and J 0 bases, leaving 10 bases between the germline ends. This CDR3 is built from 13 residues. The germline V gene has CDR1 SGHNT and CDR2 YENEEA. CDR3 protein: CASGQYMNTEAFF. CDR3 DNA sequence: TGTGCCAGCGGACAATACATGAACACTGAAGCTTTCTTT.

The chain couples TRBV13 to TRBJ2-7; 8 positions agree with TRBD1. CDR1 and CDR2 (germline): PRHDT, FYEKMQ (reference sequence). The CDR3 extends over 14 amino acids. V lost 5 bases to trimming and J lost 0 bases; unmatched junction nucleotides: 3. The CDR3 DNA reads TGTGCCAGCAGCGTGGACAGGGCCTCCTACGAGCAGTACTTC. Residues: CASSVDRASYEQYF. The full variable domain, with the rest looked up from reference TRBV13 and TRBJ2-7, is AAGVIQSPRHLIKEKRETATLKCYPIPRHDTVYWYQQGPGQDPQFLISFYEKMQSDKGSIPDRFSAQQFSDYHSELNMSSLELGDSALYFCASSVDRASYEQYFGPGTRLTVT.

This chain uses TRBV20-1 with TRBJ2-7, with a tentative D call TRBD2 (6 bases). The CDR3 is 12 residues long. Germline V gives CDR1 DFQATT, CDR2 SNEGSKA (reference sequence). Trimming cost V 3 bases and J 1 base, with 7 bases left between them. The DNA of the CDR3 is TGCAGTGCTAGTGGGACTTCCTACGAGCAGTACTTC. Protein sequence: CSASGTSYEQYF.

V is TRBV21-1 and J is TRBJ2-6; whether TRBD1, the table's D call, matches the DNA was not checked. TRBV21-1 is an annotated pseudogene. The CDR3 loop spans 22 amino acids. CDR3 DNA: TGTGCCAGCAGCAACAGGGGGGAATACCCCTCCTCTCTCGTATCCGGGGCCAACGTCCTGACTTTC. The encoded protein is CASSNRGEYPSSLVSGANVLTF.

This clone was detected only a few times. V is TRBV11-2 and J is TRBJ2-2; D is ambiguous. Germline V gene data show CDR1 as SGHAT and CDR2 as FQNNGV. The V and J ends lost 3 bases and 7 bases respectively, with 6 bases between them. The CDR3 runs 12 residues. The CDR3 nucleotides are TGTGCCAGCAGCTTTGTTCTCGGGGAGCTGTTTTTT. As protein: CASSFVLGELFF. The full variable domain, with the rest looked up from reference TRBV11-2 and TRBJ2-2, is EAGVAQSPRYKIIEKRQSVAFWCNPISGHATLYWYQQILGQGPKLLIQFQNNGVVDDSQLPKDRFSAERLKGVDSTLKIQPAKLEDSAVYLCASSFVLGELFFGEGSRLTVL.

The V call is TRBV12-3 or TRBV12-4, the J call TRBJ1-2, with D possibly matching TRBD1 (5 bases). The CDR3 covers 12 residues. Trimming shortened V by 6 bases and J by 4 bases, and 9 bases separated the two germline ends. The CDR3 DNA reads TGTGCCAGCAGGTGGGGCAGCTATGGCTACACCTTC. It is translated as CASRWGSYGYTF.

V is TRBV20-1 and J is TRBJ2-7; perhaps TRBD1 as D (5 bases). The germline CDR1 and CDR2 sequences are DFQATT and SNEGSKA (reference sequence). This CDR3 comprises 11 residues. As DNA, the CDR3 is TGCAGCGCGGACAAGGCCTACGAGCAGTACTTC. Translating it yields CSADKAYEQYF.

This chain links TRBV11-2 with TRBJ2-7; 7 bases agree with TRBD2. The CDR3 loop spans 15 amino acids. Losses at the gene ends were 1 base for V and 7 bases for J; bases not matched to a gene: 10. Germline CDR1 reads SGHAT; CDR2 reads FQNNGV. As DNA, the CDR3 is TGTGCCAGCAGCTTAGGTACCTCGGGGCGGGAGGAGCAGTACTTC. It is translated as CASSLGTSGREEQYF.

This sequence joins TRBV6-5 and TRBJ1-6; D remains unclear. Germline CDR1 reads MNHEY; CDR2 reads SVGAGI. With 5 bases removed from V and 9 bases from J, the gap between germline ends came to 5 bases. The CDR3 totals 11 residues. The CDR3, as DNA: TGTGCCAGCAGTAGAGGTTCACCCCTCCACTTT. It codes for CASSRGSPLHF.

This clone occurred once. The chain couples TRBV18 to TRBJ1-5; possibly TRBD1 for D (6 bases). This CDR3 spans 14 amino acids. Trimming took off 2 bases at V and 1 base at J, with 6 bases between the two ends. The germline CDR1 and CDR2 sequences are KGHSH and LQKENI. The CDR3 loop reads CASSPGGSNQPQHF. The CDR3 nucleotides are TGTGCCAGCTCACCAGGGGGCAGCAATCAGCCCCAGCATTTT.